This TCR beta chain was sequenced for a study of CD8+CD57+ T cells in acquired aplastic anemia. Concerning this clonotype itself: A much larger clonotype is one base distant, so this may be a read error.

Selection for sequencing was limited to patients who had shown CD8+CD57+ cell expansion by flow cytometry. Severe acquired aplastic anemia was present in all patients. V was clipped by 2 bases and J by 0 bases, with 9 bases between them. The CDR3 extends over 14 amino acids. Germline CDR1 reads SGHDT; CDR2 reads YYEEEE. TCR beta VDJ and CDR3 profiling used genomic DNA as template. TCRdb analysed the reads with MiXCR anew, one entry per CDR3 protein. Of roughly 150,000 distinct CDR3 sequences listed, around half are singletons. The sample comprised sorted CD4+, CD8+, or CD8+CD57+ T cells (not recorded which) from PBMCs. The TCR originated in a human donor with aplastic anemia. The chain couples TRBV5-6 to TRBJ2-7; D is undetermined. The CDR3 sequence is CASSFKGYSYEQYF. CDR3 bases: TGTGCCAGCAGCTTTAAGGGCTACTCCTACGAGCAGTACTTC.